The rows below give T cell receptor beta chains drawn from one sample of a study of cytomegalovirus exposure and HLA in healthy donors. The table came from immunoSEQ multiplex PCR; TCRdb's copy has only in-frame clones and leaves some out. This table holds 210,000 or so clones, over 80% found once. The sample taken for sequencing was PBMCs. The origin of the receptors is a man aged 25-45 years in good health and CMV-seronegative. Both conserved end residues are part of each CDR3. Fields, in order: CDR3 DNA, CDR3 protein, V gene, D gene, J gene, clone size. A D gene is named only where the DNA matches it firmly. Not all rows give a size; the values are once, few, many and, for expanded clones, a class.

cdr3_nt: TGTGCCAGCAGCCTCGGGACAGGGTGGAACACTGAAGCTTTCTTT
cdr3_aa: CASSLGTGWNTEAFF
v_call: TRBV14
d_call: TRBD1
j_call: TRBJ1-1
clone_size: -

cdr3_nt: TGTGCCTGGAGTGTAGGCGGGGGCTCGGGGGAGCTGTTTTTT
cdr3_aa: CAWSVGGGSGELFF
v_call: TRBV30
d_call: -
j_call: TRBJ2-2
clone_size: -

cdr3_nt: TGTGCCAGCAGTGGGACATCGCGCCTCTACGAGCAGTACTTC
cdr3_aa: CASSGTSRLYEQYF
v_call: TRBV27
d_call: -
j_call: TRBJ2-7
clone_size: once

cdr3_nt: TGTGCCAGCAGCCGACAGGGGCCCGGTCAGCCCCAGCATTTT
cdr3_aa: CASSRQGPGQPQHF
v_call: TRBV2
d_call: TRBD1
j_call: TRBJ1-5
clone_size: -

cdr3_nt: TGTGCCAGTATCCCTACCAGCGGTGGTTACAATGAGCAGTTCTTC
cdr3_aa: CASIPTSGGYNEQFF
v_call: TRBV19
d_call: -
j_call: TRBJ2-1
clone_size: -

cdr3_nt: TGTGCCAGCAGCCAGGGGCCTATGCTAGGAAACACCATATATTTT
cdr3_aa: CASSQGPMLGNTIYF
v_call: TRBV5-6
d_call: -
j_call: TRBJ1-3
clone_size: -

cdr3_nt: TGTGCCAGCAGCTTTATGACGACAGGGCCTCAGGGTCAGCCCCAGCATTTT
cdr3_aa: CASSFMTTGPQGQPQHF
v_call: TRBV5-8
d_call: TRBD1
j_call: TRBJ1-5
clone_size: -

cdr3_nt: TGTGCCAGCAGCCGGGAAGGTGGGGGCGACGAGCAGTACTTC
cdr3_aa: CASSREGGGDEQYF
v_call: TRBV7-8
d_call: -
j_call: TRBJ2-7
clone_size: once

cdr3_nt: TGTGCCAGCAGTCCCACTAGCGACCAAGAGACCCAGTACTTC
cdr3_aa: CASSPTSDQETQYF
v_call: TRBV28
d_call: TRBD2
j_call: TRBJ2-5
clone_size: -

cdr3_nt: TGTGCCAGCAGCTTAGCGGGGAGAAGCTCCTACAATGAGCAGTTCTTC
cdr3_aa: CASSLAGRSSYNEQFF
v_call: TRBV7-9
d_call: -
j_call: TRBJ2-1
clone_size: -

cdr3_nt: TGCAGCGTAGACTCAGATACGCAGTATTTT
cdr3_aa: CSVDSDTQYF
v_call: TRBV29-1
d_call: -
j_call: TRBJ2-3
clone_size: -

cdr3_nt: TGCGCCAGCAGCCTTCGGGAAATGGAGGCCTATACGCAGTATTTT
cdr3_aa: CASSLREMEAYTQYF
v_call: TRBV4-1
d_call: -
j_call: TRBJ2-3
clone_size: -

cdr3_nt: TGTGCCAGCAGGATTAGCGGGGGGTCCTACGAGCAGTACTTC
cdr3_aa: CASRISGGSYEQYF
v_call: TRBV6-1
d_call: TRBD2
j_call: TRBJ2-7
clone_size: -

cdr3_nt: TGTGCCAGCAGTGTCGGACTAGCGGGAAATTCCCAGTTCTTC
cdr3_aa: CASSVGLAGNSQFF
v_call: TRBV6-1
d_call: TRBD2
j_call: TRBJ2-1
clone_size: -

cdr3_nt: TGTGCCAGCAGCCAATCTGAGGCATCTTCCTACGAGCAGTACTTC
cdr3_aa: CASSQSEASSYEQYF
v_call: TRBV14
d_call: -
j_call: TRBJ2-7
clone_size: once

cdr3_nt: TGCGCCAGCAGCTCTTTGGCAGGGGGCGAGAACTATGGCTACACCTTC
cdr3_aa: CASSSLAGGENYGYTF
v_call: TRBV5-1
d_call: TRBD1
j_call: TRBJ1-2
clone_size: -

cdr3_nt: TGTGCCAGCTCACCCGGCCAGGGGACTGAAGCTTTCTTT
cdr3_aa: CASSPGQGTEAFF
v_call: TRBV18
d_call: -
j_call: TRBJ1-1
clone_size: -

cdr3_nt: TGCGCCAGCAGCTTGGCGGGGATTGGAAACACCATATATTTT
cdr3_aa: CASSLAGIGNTIYF
v_call: TRBV5-1
d_call: -
j_call: TRBJ1-3
clone_size: -

cdr3_nt: TGTGCCAGCAGCCGGGGGGGGTTACCTGGCAATGAGCAGTTCTTC
cdr3_aa: CASSRGGLPGNEQFF
v_call: TRBV16
d_call: TRBD2
j_call: TRBJ2-1
clone_size: -

cdr3_nt: TGTGCCAGCAGTGAATGGTATCGGGAGCAGTACTTC
cdr3_aa: CASSEWYREQYF
v_call: TRBV2
d_call: -
j_call: TRBJ2-7
clone_size: -

cdr3_nt: TGTGCCAGCAGCTTAGCGAGGTCGGGAAGCACAGATACGCAGTATTTT
cdr3_aa: CASSLARSGSTDTQYF
v_call: TRBV7-2
d_call: -
j_call: TRBJ2-3
clone_size: -

cdr3_nt: TGTGCCAGCAGCGTAGCTCCTAGCGGGGTCTCAGATACGCAGTATTTT
cdr3_aa: CASSVAPSGVSDTQYF
v_call: TRBV9
d_call: TRBD2
j_call: TRBJ2-3
clone_size: -

cdr3_nt: TGTGTCAGCAGCCCCGGGGGGGCAGGGTCCTACGAGCAGTACTTC
cdr3_aa: CVSSPGGAGSYEQYF
v_call: TRBV7-2
d_call: TRBD2
j_call: TRBJ2-7
clone_size: -

cdr3_nt: TGTGCCAGCAGTAAAGAGGGAGGAGAGACCCAGTACTTC
cdr3_aa: CASSKEGGETQYF
v_call: TRBV6-1
d_call: -
j_call: TRBJ2-5
clone_size: -

cdr3_nt: TGTGCCAGCAGCAGAAGACAGCTCCAAGAGACCCAGTACTTC
cdr3_aa: CASSRRQLQETQYF
v_call: TRBV28
d_call: -
j_call: TRBJ2-5
clone_size: once

cdr3_nt: TGTGCCAGTAGTATTGGAGGGTACTCTGGAAACACCATATATTTT
cdr3_aa: CASSIGGYSGNTIYF
v_call: TRBV19
d_call: -
j_call: TRBJ1-3
clone_size: -

cdr3_nt: TGCGCCAGCAGCTTGACTAGCGGGAGCTCCTACGAGCAGTACTTC
cdr3_aa: CASSLTSGSSYEQYF
v_call: TRBV4-1
d_call: TRBD2
j_call: TRBJ2-7
clone_size: -

cdr3_nt: TGTGCCAGCAGTTTGCAGACTAACACTGAAGCTTTCTTT
cdr3_aa: CASSLQTNTEAFF
v_call: TRBV27
d_call: -
j_call: TRBJ1-1
clone_size: -

cdr3_nt: TGTGCCAGCAGTCGGGACAGGGGGGTTGGAGAGACCCAGTACTTC
cdr3_aa: CASSRDRGVGETQYF
v_call: TRBV5-4
d_call: TRBD1
j_call: TRBJ2-5
clone_size: -